This entry features one TCR beta chain sequence. The data belong to a study of blood T cell repertoires in COVID-19. Assay used: immunoSEQ multiplex PCR; TCRdb lists only in-frame clones, some missing. The table records 300,000 to 400,000 clones, more than 90% of them present only once. The V gene's germline CDR1 is MRHNA and CDR2 SNTAGT. The length of the CDR3 is 15 residues. Germline trimming cut 1 base from V and 2 bases from J; bases unmatched to any gene: 4. This clonotype was obtained from a woman between 25 and 40 years old who had been exposed to COVID-19. Sequenced input: PBMCs or T cells enriched from blood (not recorded which). This chain joins TRBV6-4 and TRBJ1-1, with 7 bases aligning to TRBD1. CDR3 bases: TGTGCCAGCAGTGACTGTTGGGACAGTAACACTGAAGCTTTCTTT. Translating it yields CASSDCWDSNTEAFF.